The 8 T cell receptor beta chains below all came from one sample that was sequenced in a study of technical replicates of blood from a few donors (dated by TCRdb to the late 2010s). The library was generated by the immunoSEQ multiplex PCR assay. In its TCRdb copy, this immuneACCESS table keeps in-frame sequences only and misses some clones. Where compared with another copy, unresolved V genes explain less than half of these, and the others have no known cause. The sample yields tens of thousands of clones; around nine tenths were counted once. 0.41% of the sample is taken by the ten largest. Sequencing used T cells isolated from PBMCs. The receptors were gathered from a human donor in good health.

This chain connects TRBV15 to TRBJ1-4; a weak D match, TRBD1 (6 bases). V was clipped by 0 bases and J by 7 bases, with 15 bases between them. The CDR3 runs 16 residues. CDR1 is LNHNV and CDR2 is YYDKDF in the germline V gene (reference sequence). For the CDR3, the DNA is TGTGCCACCAGCAGAGATATGGACAGCGGTCCTGAAAAACTGTTTTTT. This gives the protein CATSRDMDSGPEKLFF.

The CDR3 nucleotides read TGTGCCAGCAGAACAGGGTTTCAGGATACGCAGTATTTT. Translating it yields CASRTGFQDTQYF. V and J are TRBV6-5 and TRBJ2-3; D is possibly TRBD1 (6 bases). Germline loops: CDR1 MNHEY, CDR2 SVGAGI. V dropped 6 bases and J dropped 6 bases, with 13 bases sitting between them. The CDR3 length is 13 residues.

This chain connects TRBV5-1 to TRBJ1-2; D possibly corresponds to TRBD1 (5 bases). CDR1 is SGHRS and CDR2 is YFSETQ in the germline V gene. The length of the CDR3 is 14 residues. V was clipped by 4 bases and J by 1 base, with 11 bases between them. The CDR3 loop is CASSLDMINYGYTF. Here the CDR3 DNA reads TGCGCCAGCAGCCTGGACATGATTAACTATGGCTACACCTTC.

This clone has just one count. The CDR3 coding sequence is TGTGCCAGCAGCTTACAGGGTGGTCAATCCGTTCTCGAGCAGTACTTC. Translation gives CASSLQGGQSVLEQYF. This chain links TRBV11-2 with TRBJ2-7; D is perhaps TRBD1 (5 bases). Trimming took 2 bases from V and 6 from J, leaving 20 bases between them. Germline V gives CDR1 SGHAT, CDR2 FQNNGV. The CDR3 runs to 16 residues. The variable domain in full, with the rest retrieved from reference TRBV11-2 and TRBJ2-7, is EAGVAQSPRYKIIEKRQSVAFWCNPISGHATLYWYQQILGQGPKLLIQFQNNGVVDDSQLPKDRFSAERLKGVDSTLKIQPAKLEDSAVYLCASSLQGGQSVLEQYFGPGTRLTVT.

The J gene is TRBJ2-1, the V gene TRBV6-5; no reliable D call. This CDR3 is built from 11 residues. CDR1 is MNHEY and CDR2 is SVGAGI in the germline V gene. V lost 6 bases and J 6 bases, leaving 6 bases between the germline ends. The CDR3 loop is CASRLANEQFF. The CDR3 nucleotides read TGTGCCAGCAGATTAGCCAATGAGCAGTTCTTC.

The V and J genes are TRBV11-1 and TRBJ2-5; D might be TRBD1 (6 bases). Germline V gene lookup returns CDR1 SGHAT and CDR2 FQDESV (reference sequence). Trimming took 3 bases from V and 2 from J, leaving 13 bases between them. CDR3 length: 15 residues. This chain's CDR3 is CASSFGQGWQETQYF. DNA for the CDR3: TGTGCCAGCAGCTTTGGGCAGGGGTGGCAAGAGACCCAGTACTTC.

The genes are TRBV9 and TRBJ2-1; 10 bases map to TRBD2. CDR1 and CDR2 (germline): SGDLS, YYNGEE. The V and J ends lost 0 bases and 8 bases, in that order; junction bases with no gene match: 5. The CDR3 runs to 15 residues. This CDR3 is CASSVGSGRVDEQFF. CDR3 sequence (DNA): TGTGCCAGCAGCGTAGGAAGCGGGAGGGTTGATGAGCAGTTCTTC. Full variable domain (missing parts from reference TRBV9 and TRBJ2-1): DSGVTQTPKHLITATGQRVTLRCSPRSGDLSVYWYQQSLDQGLQFLIQYYNGEERAKGNILERFSAQQFPDLHSELNLSSLELGDSALYFCASSVGSGRVDEQFFGPGTRLTVL.

The chain has TRBV2 and TRBJ2-7; possibly TRBD2 for D (6 bases). Deletions cut 5 bases from V and 6 bases from J, with 17 bases between. The CDR3 extends over 14 amino acids. Germline CDR1 is SNHLY and CDR2 is FYNNEI. The CDR3 DNA reads TGTGCCAGCAGTTCATTAAAGGGGACTCTCGAGCAGTACTTC. This sequence encodes CASSSLKGTLEQYF.